This TCR beta chain was documented in a study of CD8 T cells in ankylosing spondylitis. Findings and caveats of the study: In ankylosing spondylitis patients, matched synovial fluid reportedly showed significant enrichment of disease-linked clones. For ankylosing spondylitis blood, a TCR beta motif of under ten highly homologous variants appeared characteristic. In peripheral blood, disease-linked CD8+ clones occurred at relatively low frequencies.

Using quantitative 5'-RACE with molecular barcodes, the authors made TCR beta libraries. TCRdb re-derived calls from the 5' RACE reads in MiXCR, one entry per CDR3 protein. The sample has some 400,000 distinct CDR3 sequences; about a fifth are singletons. Of note for this clonotype: What it binds is unknown.

The TCR sequence derives from a male donor with ankylosing spondylitis. The specimen was blood, either unsorted or a sorted T cell fraction (not recorded which).

The CDR3 protein is CASSWGTATYNEQFF. In DNA, the CDR3 is TGCGCCAGCAGCTGGGGGACAGCAACCTACAATGAGCAGTTCTTC. The V call is TRBV5-1, the J call TRBJ2-1, with 7 bases lining up with TRBD1. CDR1 is SGHRS and CDR2 is YFSETQ in the germline V gene. The CDR3 contains 15 residues. The ends lost 3 bases at V and 2 bases at J; junction bases unmatched: 5.